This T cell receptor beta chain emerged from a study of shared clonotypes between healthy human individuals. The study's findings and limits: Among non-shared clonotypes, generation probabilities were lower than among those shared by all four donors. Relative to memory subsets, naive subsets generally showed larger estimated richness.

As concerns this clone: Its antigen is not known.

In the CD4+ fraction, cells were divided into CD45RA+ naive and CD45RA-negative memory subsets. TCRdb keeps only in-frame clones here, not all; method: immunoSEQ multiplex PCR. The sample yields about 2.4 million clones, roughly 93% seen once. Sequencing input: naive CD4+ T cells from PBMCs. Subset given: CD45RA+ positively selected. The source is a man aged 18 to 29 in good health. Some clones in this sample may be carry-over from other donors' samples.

The CDR3 reads CASSGKGAVYEQYF. The DNA for the CDR3 is TGTGCCAGCAGTGGTAAAGGGGCAGTCTACGAGCAGTACTTC. The J gene is TRBJ2-7, the V gene TRBV6-6; a possible D gene is TRBD1 (5 bases). The CDR3 totals 14 residues. Germline lookup yields CDR1 MNHNY and CDR2 SVGAGI (reference sequence). V lost 5 bases, J lost 3 bases, and 14 bases lay in between.